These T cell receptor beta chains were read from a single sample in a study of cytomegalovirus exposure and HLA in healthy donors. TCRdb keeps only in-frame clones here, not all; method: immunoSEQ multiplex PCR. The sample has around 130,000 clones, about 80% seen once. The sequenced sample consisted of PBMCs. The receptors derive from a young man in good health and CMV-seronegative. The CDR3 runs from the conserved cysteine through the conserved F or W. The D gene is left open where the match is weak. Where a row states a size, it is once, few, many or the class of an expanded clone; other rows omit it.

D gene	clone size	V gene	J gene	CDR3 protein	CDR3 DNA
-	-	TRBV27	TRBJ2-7	CASSFSGREQYF	TGTGCCAGCAGTTTCTCAGGGAGGGAGCAGTACTTC
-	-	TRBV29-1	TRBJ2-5	CSVEGGGSETQYF	TGCAGCGTTGAAGGTGGAGGGAGCGAGACCCAGTACTTC
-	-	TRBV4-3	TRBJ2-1	CASSQERAGEGGQFF	TGCGCCAGCAGCCAAGAAAGGGCAGGGGAGGGGGGGCAGTTCTTC
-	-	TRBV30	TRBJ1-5	CACDKGNQPQHF	TGTGCCTGCGACAAGGGCAATCAGCCCCAGCATTTT
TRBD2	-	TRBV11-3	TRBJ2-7	CASSFFSRAGGIYEQYF	TGTGCCAGCAGCTTCTTTTCAAGAGCGGGAGGAATATACGAGCAGTACTTC
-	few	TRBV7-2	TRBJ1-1	CASSLSGLGDDGFF	TGTGCCAGCAGCTTAAGCGGACTCGGGGATGATGGTTTCTTT
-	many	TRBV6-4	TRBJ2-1	CASSVGENNEQFF	TGTGCCAGCAGTGTCGGGGAAAACAATGAGCAGTTCTTC
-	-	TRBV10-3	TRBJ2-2	CAISEGQNTGELFF	TGTGCCATCAGTGAGGGACAGAACACCGGGGAGCTGTTTTTT
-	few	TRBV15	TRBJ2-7	CATSSRRGGWLNEQYF	TGTGCCACCAGCAGCAGAAGGGGTGGCTGGTTGAACGAGCAGTACTTC
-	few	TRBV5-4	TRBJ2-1	CASSTGSYNEQFF	TGTGCCAGCAGCACGGGTAGTTACAATGAGCAGTTCTTC
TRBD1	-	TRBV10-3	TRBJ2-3	CAISDRGTTDTQYF	TGTGCCATCAGCGACAGGGGCACTACAGATACGCAGTATTTT
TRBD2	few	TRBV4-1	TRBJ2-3	CASSQGILAGGSDTQYF	TGCGCCAGCAGCCAGGGGATTCTAGCGGGAGGGTCCGATACGCAGTATTTT
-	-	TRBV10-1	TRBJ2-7	CASSESTGITYEQYF	TGCGCCAGCAGTGAGTCGACGGGTATAACCTACGAGCAGTACTTC
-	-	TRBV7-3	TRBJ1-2	CASSLNSYGYTF	TGTGCCAGCAGCTTAAATAGCTATGGCTACACCTTC
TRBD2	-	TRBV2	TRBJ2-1	CARGVAGYNEQFF	TGTGCCAGGGGGGTAGCGGGATACAATGAGCAGTTCTTC
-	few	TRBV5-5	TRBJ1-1	CASSLAITEAFF	TGTGCCAGCAGCTTGGCCATTACTGAAGCTTTCTTT
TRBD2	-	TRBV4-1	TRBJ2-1	CASSQDRGLAGTGEQFF	TGCGCCAGCAGCCAAGATCGGGGACTAGCGGGAACCGGAGAGCAGTTCTTC
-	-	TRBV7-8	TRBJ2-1	CASSPNVLAHEQFF	TGTGCCAGCAGCCCGAATGTGCTAGCCCATGAGCAGTTCTTC
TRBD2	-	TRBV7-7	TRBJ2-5	CASSLSLAGGGETQYF	TGTGCTAGCAGCCTCTCTCTGGCGGGAGGGGGGGAGACCCAGTACTTC
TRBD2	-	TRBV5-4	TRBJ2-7	CASSSESSGNVYEQYF	TGTGCCAGCAGCTCTGAAAGTAGCGGGAACGTGTACGAGCAGTACTTC
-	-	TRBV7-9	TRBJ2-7	CASSLSAGVGYEQYF	TGTGCCAGCAGCTTATCCGCAGGGGTAGGTTACGAGCAGTACTTC
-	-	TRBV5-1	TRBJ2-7	CASSFPASNEQYF	TGCGCCAGCAGCTTTCCGGCTAGCAACGAGCAGTACTTC
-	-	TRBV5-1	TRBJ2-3	CASRESSTDTQYF	TGCGCCAGCAGGGAGTCTAGCACAGATACGCAGTATTTT
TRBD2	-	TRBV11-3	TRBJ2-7	CASSLGGDYSYEQYF	TGTGCCAGCAGCTTAGGGGGGGACTACTCCTACGAGCAGTACTTC
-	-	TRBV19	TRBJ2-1	CASNQGSNEQFF	TGTGCCAGTAACCAGGGGAGCAATGAGCAGTTCTTC
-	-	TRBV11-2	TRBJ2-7	CASNKIRGSSYEQYF	TGTGCCAGCAACAAAATAAGGGGGTCCTCCTACGAGCAGTACTTC
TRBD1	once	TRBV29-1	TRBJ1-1	CSAGQGWNTEAFF	TGCAGCGCCGGACAGGGATGGAACACTGAAGCTTTCTTT
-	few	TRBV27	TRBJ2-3	CASSSGLKVTDTQYF	TGTGCCAGCAGTTCCGGACTAAAGGTCACAGATACGCAGTATTTT
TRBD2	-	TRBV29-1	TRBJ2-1	CSVEVAGGLYNEQFF	TGCAGCGTTGAAGTGGCGGGAGGCCTCTACAATGAGCAGTTCTTC
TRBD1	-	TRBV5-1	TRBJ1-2	CASSPTLTGDYGYTF	TGCGCCAGCAGCCCAACCTTGACAGGGGATTATGGCTACACCTTC
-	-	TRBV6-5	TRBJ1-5	CASRPRGGGIQPQHF	TGTGCCAGCAGACCCCGAGGGGGGGGTATTCAGCCCCAGCATTTT